This T cell receptor beta chain originates from a study of cytomegalovirus exposure and HLA in healthy donors. Donors showed nominal health when sampled, although they likely had unrecorded immune exposures. This clone was picked up a small number of times. Its antigen is unidentified. The CDR3 is made up of 13 amino acids. Germline CDR1 reads MNHNY; CDR2 reads SVGAGI (reference sequence). The germline V and J ends were trimmed by 2 bases and 1 base, with 5 bases remaining between them. Findings and limits, study-wide: Later genetic work tied a missense DCLRE1C variant to beta-chain V and J trimming.

The PCR was carried out with 60 Vbeta primers and 13 Jbeta primers. Method: immunoSEQ multiplex PCR; TCRdb's copy keeps in-frame clones and lacks some. The data hold about 120,000 clones, with under 90% observed a single time. Sequencing was carried out using PBMCs. V gene TRBV6-6 combines with J gene TRBJ1-1; no clear D. This TCR came from a female donor in good health and CMV-seropositive. The DNA of the CDR3 is TGTGCCAGCAGTTACGAAGCGAACACTGAAGCTTTCTTT. This codes for CASSYEANTEAFF.